The 11 T cell receptor beta chains below come from one sample, sequenced in a study of cytomegalovirus exposure and HLA in healthy donors. The PCR contained 60 Vbeta and 13 Jbeta primers. Produced via immunoSEQ multiplex PCR; TCRdb's table is partial and in-frame only. The sample includes 120,000 or so clones, about 80% of them seen just once. Sequencing input: PBMCs. These receptors all come from a woman aged 35 to 49 in good health and CMV-seropositive.

This chain connects TRBV28 to TRBJ1-2, with D perhaps TRBD1 (6 bases). This CDR3 contains 14 residues. In germline, CDR1 is MDHEN, CDR2 SYDVKM. V was cut by 5 bases and J by 2 bases, with 12 bases left in between. The CDR3 here is CASSTRGANYGYTF. In DNA form, the CDR3 reads TGTGCCAGCAGTACCCGGGGGGCGAACTATGGCTACACCTTC.

This chain joins TRBV19 and TRBJ2-5; D perhaps matches TRBD2 (6 bases). Germline lookup yields CDR1 LNHDA and CDR2 SQIVND (reference sequence). V was pared by 7 bases and J by 7 bases, with 19 bases between. The CDR3 sequence is 14 residues long. CDR3 protein: CASNQPGVAGTQYF. CDR3 DNA sequence: TGTGCCAGTAACCAACCGGGGGTGGCCGGGACCCAGTACTTC.

V and J are TRBV10-1 and TRBJ1-1; 8 nucleotides agree with TRBD1. The germline V gene encodes CDR1 WNHNN and CDR2 SYGVQD (reference sequence). This CDR3 is 14 amino acids long. V lost 5 bases, J lost 1 base, and 3 bases stayed unmatched. CDR3: CASSLGQGNTEAFF. The CDR3 nucleotides are TGCGCCAGCAGTCTCGGACAGGGGAACACTGAAGCTTTCTTT.

This clone was observed a handful of times. The chain links TRBV28 to TRBJ2-7; the match to TRBD2 covers 11 bases. Losses at the gene ends were 4 bases for V and 3 bases for J; bases not matched to a gene: 8. Per germline, CDR1 MDHEN and CDR2 SYDVKM. The CDR3 extends over 16 amino acids. The CDR3 loop is CASSSMTSGDSYEQYF. The CDR3 DNA reads TGTGCCAGCAGTTCAATGACTAGCGGGGATAGCTACGAGCAGTACTTC.

The chain carries TRBV28 and TRBJ2-1, with D possibly TRBD1 on 6 matching bases. Germline assignment: CDR1 MDHEN and CDR2 SYDVKM. This CDR3 has 17 residues. Trimming shortened V by 5 bases and J by 4 bases, and 21 bases separated the two germline ends. CDR3 residues: CASSRPIAGTKYNEQFF. CDR3 nucleotide sequence: TGTGCCAGCAGTCGCCCTATCGCCGGGACAAAATACAATGAGCAGTTCTTC.

This clone was recorded a few times. V and J are TRBV30 and TRBJ2-3, with D possibly TRBD2 on 6 matching bases. Trimming took off 0 bases at V and 2 bases at J, with 12 bases between the two ends. The CDR3 length is 15 residues. Per the germline V gene, CDR1 is GTSNPN and CDR2 is SVGIG (reference sequence). The CDR3 here is CAWSVRAGFTDTQYF. The CDR3 nucleotides are TGTGCCTGGAGTGTACGGGCGGGATTCACAGATACGCAGTATTTT.

This chain joins TRBV15 and TRBJ1-4; perhaps TRBD1 as D (5 bases). Germline values: CDR1 LNHNV, CDR2 YYDKDF (reference sequence). Deletions cut 5 bases from V and 5 bases from J, with 9 bases between. This CDR3 has 13 residues. This CDR3 reads CATSETGNEKLFF. The CDR3 DNA reads TGTGCCACCAGCGAAACAGGAAATGAAAAACTGTTTTTT. Together with reference TRBV15 and TRBJ1-4, the CDR3 gives the full variable domain: DAMVIQNPRYQVTQFGKPVTLSCSQTLNHNVMYWYQQKSSQAPKLLFHYYDKDFNNEADTPDNFQSRRPNTSFCFLDIRSPGLGDTAMYLCATSETGNEKLFFGSGTQLSVL.

The chain joins TRBV28 to TRBJ1-1, with 7 positions matching TRBD1. This CDR3 has 13 residues. The germline CDR1 and CDR2 sequences are MDHEN and SYDVKM. V lost 1 base, J lost 8 bases, and 4 bases stayed unmatched. The CDR3 DNA sequence: TGTGCCAGCAGTTTATTAGGACAGGAGGAAGCTTTCTTT. This sequence encodes CASSLLGQEEAFF.

The chain combines TRBV27 with TRBJ1-1, with no clear D. CDR1 and CDR2 from the germline V gene are MNHEY and SMNVEV (reference sequence). Trimming cost V 5 bases and J 3 bases, with 13 bases left between them. This CDR3 spans 14 amino acids. The DNA for the CDR3 is TGTGCCAGCAGTGGGAGAGATTGGGACACTGAAGCTTTCTTT. This codes for CASSGRDWDTEAFF.

V is TRBV27 and J is TRBJ2-3; 15 positions agree with TRBD2. The J segment lost 0 bases and the V segment lost 6 bases, leaving 4 bases of the junction unmatched. The CDR3 is 17 amino acids. Germline values: CDR1 MNHEY, CDR2 SMNVEV (reference sequence). CDR3 region: CASSPGLAGGSTDTQYF. The DNA of the CDR3 is TGTGCCAGCAGCCCGGGACTAGCGGGAGGTAGCACAGATACGCAGTATTTT.

The rearrangement uses TRBV5-4 and TRBJ1-6; tentatively, D is TRBD1 (6 bases). The CDR3 spans 14 residues. The V gene lost 2 bases and the J gene lost 10 bases, with 13 bases spanning the gap. Germline V gene lookup returns CDR1 SGHNT and CDR2 YYREEE (reference sequence). CDR3 loop: CASSFQGSGSPLHF. In DNA, the CDR3 is TGTGCCAGCAGCTTCCAGGGGTCGGGGTCACCCCTCCACTTT.